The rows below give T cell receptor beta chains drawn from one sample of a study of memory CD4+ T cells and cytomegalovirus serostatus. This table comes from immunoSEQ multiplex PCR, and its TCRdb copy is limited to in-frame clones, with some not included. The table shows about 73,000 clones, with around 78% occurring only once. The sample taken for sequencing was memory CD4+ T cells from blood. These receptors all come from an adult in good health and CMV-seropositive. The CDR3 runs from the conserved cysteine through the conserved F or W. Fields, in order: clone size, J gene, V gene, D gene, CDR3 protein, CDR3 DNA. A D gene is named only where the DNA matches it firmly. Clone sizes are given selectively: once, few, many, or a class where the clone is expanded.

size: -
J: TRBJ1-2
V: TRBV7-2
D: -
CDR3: CASSLGLSEGYTF
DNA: TGTGCCAGCAGCTTGGGACTGTCGGAGGGCTACACCTTC

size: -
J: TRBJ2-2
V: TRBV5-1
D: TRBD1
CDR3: CASSSGQGVRTGELFF
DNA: TGCGCCAGCAGCTCTGGACAGGGGGTGCGCACCGGGGAGCTGTTTTTT

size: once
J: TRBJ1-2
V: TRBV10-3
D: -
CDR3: CAIARGRTYGYTF
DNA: TGTGCCATTGCCCGAGGGAGGACCTATGGCTACACCTTC

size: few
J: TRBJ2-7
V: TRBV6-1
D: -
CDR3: CASTLRGVYEQYF
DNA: TGTGCCAGCACCCTACGAGGGGTCTACGAGCAGTACTTC

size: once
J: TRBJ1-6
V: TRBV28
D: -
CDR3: CASSFGSSYNSPLHF
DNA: TGTGCCAGCAGTTTTGGGAGCTCCTATAATTCACCCCTCCACTTT

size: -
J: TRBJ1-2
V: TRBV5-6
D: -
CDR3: CASSLDSTPRGYTF
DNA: TGTGCCAGCAGCTTGGATTCGACACCAAGAGGCTACACCTTC

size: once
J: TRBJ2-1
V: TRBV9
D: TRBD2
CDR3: CASSVDPSGGYNEQFF
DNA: TGTGCCAGCAGCGTAGATCCTAGCGGGGGATACAATGAGCAGTTCTTC

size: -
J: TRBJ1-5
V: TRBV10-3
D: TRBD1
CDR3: CAISESDYRGNQPQHF
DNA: TGTGCCATCAGTGAGTCAGATTACAGGGGGAATCAGCCCCAGCATTTT

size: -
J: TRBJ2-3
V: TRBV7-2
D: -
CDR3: CASSLDSPADTQYF
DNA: TGTGCCAGCAGCTTAGATAGCCCAGCAGATACGCAGTATTTT

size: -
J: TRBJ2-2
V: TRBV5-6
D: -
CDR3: CASGPIGTGELFF
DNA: TGTGCCAGCGGTCCGATAGGGACCGGGGAGCTGTTTTTT

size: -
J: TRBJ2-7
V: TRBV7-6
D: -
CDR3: CASSSPRQGGEQYF
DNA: TGTGCCAGCAGCTCCCCCCGCCAGGGTGGCGAGCAGTACTTC

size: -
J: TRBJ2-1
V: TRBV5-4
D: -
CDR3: CASSLYQSSYNEQFF
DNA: TGTGCCAGCAGCTTGTATCAGAGCTCCTACAATGAGCAGTTCTTC

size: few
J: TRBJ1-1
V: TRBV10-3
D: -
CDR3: CAISDPIRANTEAFF
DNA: TGTGCCATCAGTGATCCTATCCGGGCGAACACTGAAGCTTTCTTT

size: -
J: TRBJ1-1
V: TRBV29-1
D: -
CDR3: CSVHERFGTEAFF
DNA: TGCAGCGTTCATGAGAGGTTTGGCACTGAAGCTTTCTTT

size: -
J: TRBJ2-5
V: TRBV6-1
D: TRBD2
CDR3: CASSEALRLAGGTQYF
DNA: TGTGCCAGCAGTGAAGCGCTTCGACTAGCGGGAGGGACCCAGTACTTC

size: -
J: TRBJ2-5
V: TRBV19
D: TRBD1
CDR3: CASSISGTGGGETQYF
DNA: TGTGCCAGTAGTATATCGGGGACAGGGGGCGGAGAGACCCAGTACTTC

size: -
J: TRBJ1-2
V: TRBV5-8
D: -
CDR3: CASSVRTSRINYGYTF
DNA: TGTGCCAGCAGCGTCAGGACTTCTCGAATCAACTATGGCTACACCTTC

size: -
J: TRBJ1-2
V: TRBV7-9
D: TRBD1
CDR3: CASSFDRGSYGYTF
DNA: TGTGCCAGCAGCTTCGACAGGGGGAGCTATGGCTACACCTTC

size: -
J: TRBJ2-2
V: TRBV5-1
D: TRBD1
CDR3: CASSIDRGGTGELFF
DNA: TGCGCCAGCAGCATCGACAGGGGCGGCACCGGGGAGCTGTTTTTT

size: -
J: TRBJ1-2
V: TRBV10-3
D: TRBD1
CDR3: CAVGQDPNYGYTF
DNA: TGTGCCGTCGGACAGGACCCTAACTATGGCTACACCTTC

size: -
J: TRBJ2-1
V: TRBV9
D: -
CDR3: CASSASDHHNEQFF
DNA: TGTGCCAGCAGCGCCTCTGACCACCATAATGAGCAGTTCTTC

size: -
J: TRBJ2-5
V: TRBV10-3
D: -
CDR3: CAISESNFSSLFQETQYF
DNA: TGTGCCATCAGTGAGTCGAATTTTAGCTCCTTATTCCAAGAGACCCAGTACTTC

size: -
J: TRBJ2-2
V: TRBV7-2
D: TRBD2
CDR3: CASRSGGSTGELFF
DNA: TGTGCCAGCAGATCCGGGGGGAGCACCGGGGAGCTGTTTTTT

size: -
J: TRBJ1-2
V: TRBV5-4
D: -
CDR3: CASSLAAGGAGYGYTF
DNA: TGTGCCAGCAGCTTGGCCGCGGGGGGCGCGGGCTATGGCTACACCTTC

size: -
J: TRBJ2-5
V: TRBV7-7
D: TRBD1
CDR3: CASSSDRVETQYF
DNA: TGTGCCAGCAGCTCGGACAGGGTTGAGACCCAGTACTTC

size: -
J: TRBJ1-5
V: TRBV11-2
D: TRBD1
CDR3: CASSLDRDREQPQHF
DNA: TGTGCCAGCAGCTTAGACAGGGACAGGGAACAGCCCCAGCATTTT

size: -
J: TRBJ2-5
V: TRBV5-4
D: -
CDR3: CASSSIRTPETQYF
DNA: TGTGCCAGCAGCTCGATTAGAACTCCCGAGACCCAGTACTTC

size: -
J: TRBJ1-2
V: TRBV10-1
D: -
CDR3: CASSGPGVYGYTF
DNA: TGCGCCAGCAGTGGGCCAGGGGTGTATGGCTACACCTTC

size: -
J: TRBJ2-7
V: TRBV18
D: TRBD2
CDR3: CASSRDYYEQYF
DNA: TGTGCCAGCTCGCGGGACTACTACGAGCAGTACTTC

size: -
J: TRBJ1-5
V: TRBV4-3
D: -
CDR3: CASSQGSGNHQPQHF
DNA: TGCGCCAGCAGCCAAGGATCAGGGAACCATCAGCCCCAGCATTTT

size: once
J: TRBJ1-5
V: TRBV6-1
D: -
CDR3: CASRPSAQGGRPQHF
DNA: TGTGCCAGCAGACCGAGCGCACAGGGAGGGCGGCCCCAGCATTTT

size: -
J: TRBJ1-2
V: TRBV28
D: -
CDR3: CASTSHGQYYGYTF
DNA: TGTGCCAGCACCTCTCACGGGCAGTACTATGGCTACACCTTC

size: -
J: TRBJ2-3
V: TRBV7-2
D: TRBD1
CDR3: CASSPRTGGADTQYF
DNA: TGTGCCAGCAGCCCCCGGACAGGGGGGGCAGATACGCAGTATTTT

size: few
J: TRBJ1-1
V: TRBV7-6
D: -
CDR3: CASSLVPNMNTEAFF
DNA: TGTGCCAGCAGCTTAGTTCCCAATATGAACACTGAAGCTTTCTTT

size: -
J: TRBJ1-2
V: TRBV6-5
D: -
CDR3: CASSGGTRRGYTF
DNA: TGTGCCAGCAGTGGAGGGACCCGGAGGGGCTACACCTTC

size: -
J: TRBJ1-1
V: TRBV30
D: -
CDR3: CAWSEGSFTEAFF
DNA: TGTGCCTGGAGTGAAGGATCGTTCACTGAAGCTTTCTTT

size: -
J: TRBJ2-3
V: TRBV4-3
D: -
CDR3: CASSQEKRDTQYF
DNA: TGCGCCAGCAGCCAAGAGAAGCGGGATACGCAGTATTTT